One sample yielded the 11 T cell receptor beta chains listed below, sequenced in a study of T-cell memory formation after mild COVID-19. TCRdb fed the 5' RACE reads into MiXCR, producing one record per CDR3 protein. The table includes 40,000 to 55,000 distinct CDR3 sequences, about 12% detected once. The sequencing input was PBMCs or a T cell subset sorted from them (not recorded which). These receptor sequences come from a man aged 18 to 29 who had mild COVID-19 (a few samples of this study predate the infection). Cell type and time point are not known.

This clonotype was counted a few times. The chain joins TRBV5-4 to TRBJ2-1; TRBD1 agrees at 7 bases. Germline V gives CDR1 SGHNT, CDR2 YYREEE (reference sequence). The CDR3 totals 16 residues. V shed 0 bases and J 0 bases; nucleotides not matched to a gene: 3. The CDR3, as DNA: TGTGCCAGCAGCTTGGGGGGACAGAGCTCCTACAATGAGCAGTTCTTC. Amino acid sequence: CASSLGGQSSYNEQFF.

The chain combines TRBV29-1 with TRBJ2-7; the match to TRBD2 covers 8 bases. J lost 5 bases, V lost 5 bases, and 5 bases had no gene match. CDR3 size: 12 residues. Germline CDR1 and CDR2: SQVTM and ANQGSEA. The DNA of the CDR3 is TGCAGCGTTCAAGCGGGGGCGGACGAGCAGTACTTC. It translates to CSVQAGADEQYF.

This clonotype was counted many times. The V call is TRBV4-1, the J call TRBJ1-5, with D uncertain. This CDR3 has 15 residues. Trimming removed 0 bases from V and 0 bases from J, with 6 bases in between. Germline V CDR1 and CDR2: MGHRA, YSYEKL. CDR3 in DNA: TGCGCCAGCAGCCAAGATATGGTTAGCAATCAGCCCCAGCATTTT. This translates into CASSQDMVSNQPQHF.

This clonotype was observed a few times. This chain links TRBV14 with TRBJ2-1; the D gene is possibly TRBD1 (6 bases). From germline, CDR1 is SGHDN and CDR2 FVKESK. V shed 4 bases and J shed 4 bases, with 17 bases lying between them. The CDR3 has 16 residues. The CDR3 is CASSLQPQGLYNEQFF. The CDR3 DNA is TGTGCCAGCAGCCTACAACCACAGGGCTTATACAATGAGCAGTTCTTC.

The V and J genes are TRBV20-1 and TRBJ1-1; D is unresolved. The CDR3 is made up of 10 amino acids. CDR1 and CDR2 (germline): DFQATT, SNEGSKA (reference sequence). Trimming removed 0 bases from V and 7 bases from J, with 3 bases in between. As DNA, the CDR3 is TGCAGTGCTAGAGACAATGAAGCTTTCTTT. Its translation: CSARDNEAFF.

A few counts support this clonotype. The rearrangement links TRBV5-1 to TRBJ2-5; 10 nucleotides line up with TRBD2. The CDR3 extends over 16 amino acids. CDR1 SGHRS and CDR2 YFSETQ come from the germline V gene. Trimming took 3 bases from V and 2 from J; bases not matched to a gene: 7. The CDR3 region has the DNA TGCGCCAGCAGCTCCGCCGGGACTAGCGTTCAAGAGACCCAGTACTTC. Translation gives CASSSAGTSVQETQYF.

This clonotype was recorded at least ten times. The chain is built from TRBV7-2 and TRBJ2-3, with 10 bases fitting TRBD2. CDR3 size: 16 residues. V was clipped by 5 bases and J by 1 base; unmatched bases: 6. CDR1 and CDR2 (germline): SGHTA, FQGNSA. In DNA form, the CDR3 reads TGTGCCAGCAGCCGAAACAGCGGGGGGGGCACAGATACGCAGTATTTT. Encoded protein: CASSRNSGGGTDTQYF.

This clonotype occurred a few times. This rearrangement joins TRBV5-1 to TRBJ2-5, with 7 nucleotides matching TRBD1. The CDR3 contains 14 residues. Trimming cost V 4 bases and J 5 bases; bases outside gene matches: 8. The germline gives CDR1 SGHRS, CDR2 YFSETQ. The CDR3 nucleotides read TGCGCCAGCAGCCTGACAGGGACGGGGGAGACCCAGTACTTC. Its translation is CASSLTGTGETQYF.

The chain's CDR3 is CASSRGTRGVYGYTF. The CDR3 DNA follows: TGTGCCAGCAGTCGCGGGACCAGGGGAGTGTATGGCTACACCTTC. The genes are TRBV6-5 and TRBJ1-2; maybe TRBD1 (6 bases). CDR3 size: 15 residues. V lost 5 bases to trimming and J lost 5 bases, with 18 bases between them. In germline, CDR1 is MNHEY, CDR2 SVGAGI.

J is TRBJ2-4 and V is TRBV6-5; 9 bases align to TRBD1. Germline-derived CDR1 and CDR2 are MNHEY and SVGAGI. The junction had 9 bases not matched to a gene; V was cut back by 7 bases and J by 8 bases. This CDR3 is 14 amino acids long. CDR3: CASTPGQGSDIQYF. CDR3 bases: TGTGCCAGCACCCCGGGACAGGGTTCGGACATTCAGTACTTC.

This clonotype has at least ten counts. The chain recombines TRBV3-1 with TRBJ2-3; TRBD1 is a possible D gene (5 bases). This CDR3 is built from 16 residues. Trimming took 4 bases from V and 1 from J, leaving 15 bases between them. The germline V gene has CDR1 LGHDT and CDR2 YNNKEL (reference sequence). CDR3 in amino acids: CASSPPPTRGTDTQYF. In DNA form, the CDR3 reads TGTGCCAGCAGCCCCCCCCCTACCAGGGGCACAGATACGCAGTATTTT.